The rows below give T cell receptor beta chains drawn from one sample of a study of CD8 T cells in Susac syndrome. TCRdb analysed the immunoSEQ multiplex PCR reads with MiXCR anew, one entry per CDR3 protein. The profile shows around 140,000 distinct CDR3 sequences, around 94% of them singletons. Input material: CD4+ T cells from PBMCs. These receptors all stem from a human donor in good health. Both conserved end residues are part of each CDR3. Fields, in order: clone size, D gene, V gene, J gene, CDR3 protein, CDR3 DNA. The D gene is left open where the match is weak. Expanded clones are given a class, and other clones once, few, many or no size at all.

clone_size: few; d_call: -; v_call: TRBV6-2/TRBV6-3; j_call: TRBJ2-1; cdr3_aa: CASSYDSYNEQFF; cdr3_nt: TGTGCCAGCAGTTACGACAGCTACAATGAGCAGTTCTTC
clone_size: -; d_call: TRBD1; v_call: TRBV20-1; j_call: TRBJ2-7; cdr3_aa: CSARQGGYEQYF; cdr3_nt: TGCAGTGCCCGACAGGGTGGGTACGAGCAGTACTTC
clone_size: -; d_call: -; v_call: TRBV3-1; j_call: TRBJ1-1; cdr3_aa: CASSQGRVPFEAFF; cdr3_nt: TGTGCCAGCAGCCAAGGTAGGGTCCCCTTTGAAGCTTTCTTT
clone_size: -; d_call: TRBD2; v_call: TRBV30; j_call: TRBJ2-1; cdr3_aa: CAWSGLAGNEQFF; cdr3_nt: TGTGCCTGGAGTGGACTAGCAGGTAATGAGCAGTTCTTC
clone_size: -; d_call: TRBD2; v_call: TRBV6-2/TRBV6-3; j_call: TRBJ2-5; cdr3_aa: CASSSGLAGVRETQYF; cdr3_nt: TGTGCCAGCAGCTCAGGACTAGCGGGAGTCCGAGAGACCCAGTACTTC
clone_size: -; d_call: TRBD2; v_call: TRBV7-2; j_call: TRBJ2-5; cdr3_aa: CASSPLSGGEGTQYF; cdr3_nt: TGTGCCAGCAGCCCCTTGTCCGGCGGGGAGGGGACCCAGTACTTC
clone_size: once; d_call: -; v_call: TRBV2; j_call: TRBJ2-5; cdr3_aa: CASGNEQGLQETQYF; cdr3_nt: TGTGCCAGCGGCAATGAACAGGGACTACAAGAGACCCAGTACTTC
clone_size: -; d_call: TRBD1; v_call: TRBV5-6; j_call: TRBJ2-7; cdr3_aa: CASSRPGTGSYEQYF; cdr3_nt: TGTGCCAGCAGCCGTCCCGGGACAGGGTCCTACGAGCAGTACTTC
clone_size: -; d_call: -; v_call: TRBV2; j_call: TRBJ2-3; cdr3_aa: CASSVRGTPDTQYF; cdr3_nt: TGTGCCAGCAGTGTTCGTGGTACTCCAGATACGCAGTATTTT
clone_size: -; d_call: -; v_call: TRBV6-6; j_call: TRBJ2-5; cdr3_aa: CASSYGEETQYF; cdr3_nt: TGTGCCAGCAGTTACGGGGAAGAGACCCAGTACTTC
clone_size: -; d_call: -; v_call: TRBV10-1; j_call: TRBJ2-5; cdr3_aa: CASSGTRRETQYF; cdr3_nt: TGCGCCAGCAGCGGGACACGGCGGGAGACCCAGTACTTC